Included here is one T cell receptor (beta chain) sequence, with context. Antigen specificity is unknown. Between the trimmed V and J ends, which lost 0 bases and 8 bases, there was a span of 7 bases. This CDR3 region has 12 residues. The V gene's germline CDR1 is LNHDA and CDR2 SQIVND (reference sequence). The sample is drawn from a study of T cell responses to AZD1222 COVID-19 vaccine. Produced via immunoSEQ multiplex PCR; TCRdb's table is partial and in-frame only. The sample carries roughly 150,000 clones, over 85% recorded once. The study, taken as a whole, reports: No repertoire was sampled before or during the peak T cell response, only after it. The study found Spike-specific TCR breadth and depth rose after two AZD1222 doses. Clonal diversity was possibly underestimated, and the donors were mostly white British, with more females.

The chain recombines TRBV19 with TRBJ1-2, with D perhaps matching TRBD1 (5 bases). This clonotype was obtained from an adult in good health. Sequences were derived from peripheral blood, sampled on day 0 of AZD1222 vaccination. CDR3 bases: TGTGCCAGTAGTATAGAGGGGCAAGGCTACACCTTC. It is translated as CASSIEGQGYTF.